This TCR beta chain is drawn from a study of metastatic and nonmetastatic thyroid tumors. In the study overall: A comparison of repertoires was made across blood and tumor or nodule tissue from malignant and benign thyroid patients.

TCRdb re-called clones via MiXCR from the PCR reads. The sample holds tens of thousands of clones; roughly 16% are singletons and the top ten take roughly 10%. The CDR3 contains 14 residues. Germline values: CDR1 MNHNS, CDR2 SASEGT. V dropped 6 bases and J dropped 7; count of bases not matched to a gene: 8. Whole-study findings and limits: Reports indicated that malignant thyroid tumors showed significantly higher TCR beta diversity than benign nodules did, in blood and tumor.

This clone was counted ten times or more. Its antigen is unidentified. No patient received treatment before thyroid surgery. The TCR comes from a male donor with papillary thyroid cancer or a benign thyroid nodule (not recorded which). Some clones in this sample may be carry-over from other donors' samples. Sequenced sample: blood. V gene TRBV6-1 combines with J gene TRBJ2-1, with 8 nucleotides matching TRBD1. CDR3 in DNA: TGTGCCAGCAGCCGACAGGGGACAGTGAATGAGCAGTTCTTC. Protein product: CASSRQGTVNEQFF.